This T cell receptor beta chain was identified in a study of cytomegalovirus exposure and HLA in healthy donors. Study-wide context: Researchers found that roughly 81% of under 450 genotyped donors fell within the Caucasian-associated ancestry cluster.

Concerning this clone itself: The target antigen is unknown.

Study outcomes and limitations: In an earlier analysis, about 90% or about 30%: the productive usage of most TCR beta V segments. Most TCR sequences were seen very rarely across donors, but some public TCRs occurred in many. Reports indicate that TCR beta sequences accurately predicted the HLA-A and HLA-B alleles of most subjects.

PCR employed 60 Vbeta and 13 Jbeta primers. The assay was immunoSEQ multiplex PCR, and TCRdb's table has in-frame clones only and misses some. This table has about 160,000 clones, about 81% appearing once. This CDR3 contains 13 residues. Trimming left V 4 bases short and J 2 bases short, with 8 bases between. Germline CDR1 reads SEHNR; CDR2 reads FQNEAQ (reference sequence). The sample was PBMCs. This clonotype was obtained from a girl aged 2-10 years in good health and CMV-seropositive. The chain employs TRBV7-9 and TRBJ2-5; D is unresolved. CDR3: CASSYGFQETQYF. CDR3 coding DNA: TGTGCCAGCAGCTACGGGTTTCAAGAGACCCAGTACTTC.